Reported below is one T cell receptor beta chain. Its matching antigen is unknown. Libraries for TCR beta were made by quantitative 5'-RACE with molecular barcodes. One entry per CDR3 protein, called by TCRdb with MiXCR from the 5' RACE reads. Of fewer than 250,000 distinct CDR3 sequences listed, under 12% are singletons. This record belongs to a study of CD8 T cells in ankylosing spondylitis. Study results and caveats: Earlier authors reported some of these motif variants in reactive arthritis synovial fluid and blood. It appeared that ankylosing spondylitis blood was characterized by a TCR beta motif of roughly 8 highly homologous variants.

V lost 1 base to trimming and J lost 7 bases; unmatched junction nucleotides: 6. CDR3 length: 15 amino acids. Germline CDR1 SGHTA, CDR2 FQGNSA. The receptor was isolated from a male donor with ankylosing spondylitis or in good health (not recorded which). The source material was blood, either unsorted or a sorted T cell fraction (not recorded which). The gene calls are TRBV7-2 and TRBJ1-4, with 7 bases lining up with TRBD1. The chain's CDR3 is CASSLVMQGGEKLFF. CDR3 nucleotide sequence: TGTGCCAGCAGCTTAGTGATGCAGGGGGGTGAAAAACTGTTTTTT.